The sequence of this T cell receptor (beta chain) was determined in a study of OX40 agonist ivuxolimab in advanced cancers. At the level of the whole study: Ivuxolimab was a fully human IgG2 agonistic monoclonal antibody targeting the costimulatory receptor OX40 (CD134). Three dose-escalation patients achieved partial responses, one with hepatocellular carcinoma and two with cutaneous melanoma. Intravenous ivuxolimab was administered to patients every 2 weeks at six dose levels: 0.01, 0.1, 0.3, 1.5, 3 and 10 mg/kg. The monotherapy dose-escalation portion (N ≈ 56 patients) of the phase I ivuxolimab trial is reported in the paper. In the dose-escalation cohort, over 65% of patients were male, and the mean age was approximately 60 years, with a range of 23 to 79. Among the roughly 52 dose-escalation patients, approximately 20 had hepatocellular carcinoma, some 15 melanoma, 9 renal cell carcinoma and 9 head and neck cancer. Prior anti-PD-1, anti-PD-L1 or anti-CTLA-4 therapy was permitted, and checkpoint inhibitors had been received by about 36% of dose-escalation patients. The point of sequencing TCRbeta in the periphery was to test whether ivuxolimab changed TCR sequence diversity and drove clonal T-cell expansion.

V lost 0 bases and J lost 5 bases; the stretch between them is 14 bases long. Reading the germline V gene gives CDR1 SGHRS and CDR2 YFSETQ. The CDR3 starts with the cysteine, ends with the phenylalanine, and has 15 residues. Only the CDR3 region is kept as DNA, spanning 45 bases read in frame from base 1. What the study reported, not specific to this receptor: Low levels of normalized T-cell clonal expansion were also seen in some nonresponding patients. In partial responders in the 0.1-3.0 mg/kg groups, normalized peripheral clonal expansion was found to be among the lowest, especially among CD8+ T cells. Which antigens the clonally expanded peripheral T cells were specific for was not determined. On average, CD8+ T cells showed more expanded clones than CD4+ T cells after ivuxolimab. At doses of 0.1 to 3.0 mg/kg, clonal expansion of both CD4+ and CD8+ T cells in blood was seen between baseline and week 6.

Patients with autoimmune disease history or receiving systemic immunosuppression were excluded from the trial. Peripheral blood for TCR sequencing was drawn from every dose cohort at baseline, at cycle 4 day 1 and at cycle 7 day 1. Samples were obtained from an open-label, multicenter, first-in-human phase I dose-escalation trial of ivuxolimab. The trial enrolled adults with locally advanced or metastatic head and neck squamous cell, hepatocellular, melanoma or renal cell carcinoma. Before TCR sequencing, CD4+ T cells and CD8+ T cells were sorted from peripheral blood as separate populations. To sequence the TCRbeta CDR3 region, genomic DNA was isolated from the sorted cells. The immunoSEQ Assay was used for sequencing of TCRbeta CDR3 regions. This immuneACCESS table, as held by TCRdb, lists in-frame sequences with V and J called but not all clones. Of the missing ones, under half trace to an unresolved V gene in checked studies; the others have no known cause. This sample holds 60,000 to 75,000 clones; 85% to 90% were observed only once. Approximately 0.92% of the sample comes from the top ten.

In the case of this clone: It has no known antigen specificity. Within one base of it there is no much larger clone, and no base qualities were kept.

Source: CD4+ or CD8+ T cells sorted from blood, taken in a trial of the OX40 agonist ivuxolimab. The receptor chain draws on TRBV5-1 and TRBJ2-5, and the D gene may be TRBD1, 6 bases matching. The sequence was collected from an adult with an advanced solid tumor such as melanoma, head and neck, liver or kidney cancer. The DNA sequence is TGCGCCAGCAGCTTGGTTGGGCAGAGGGGGGAGACCCAGTACTTC. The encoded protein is CASSLVGQRGETQYF.